Each of the 21 T cell receptor beta chains below was sequenced from the same sample in a study of OX40 agonist ivuxolimab in advanced cancers. To prepare the library, the immunoSEQ multiplex PCR assay was applied. In TCRdb, the immuneACCESS table is reduced to in-frame sequences with V and J assigned. These tables do not hold every clone; where another copy was compared, an unresolved V gene accounts for under half, and the others remain unexplained. Here the sample has roughly 49,000 clones; over 75% occur a single time. The ten largest clones take up around 3.5% of the sample. This sample comprised CD4+ or CD8+ T cells sorted from blood, obtained in a trial of the OX40 agonist ivuxolimab. These receptors were taken from an adult with an advanced solid tumor such as melanoma, head and neck, liver or kidney cancer.

This clone was observed a handful of times. The rearrangement joins TRBV2 to TRBJ1-5, with 8 bases lining up with TRBD1. CDR3 length equals 14 residues. After removal of 6 bases from V and 9 bases from J, the junction contained 10 bases not matched to a gene. The V gene's germline CDR1 is SNHLY and CDR2 FYNNEI. The CDR3 loop reads CASSSGTGPSPQHF. CDR3 nucleotide sequence: TGTGCCAGCAGCTCGGGGACAGGCCCATCGCCCCAGCATTTT.

The chain employs TRBV19 and TRBJ2-2, with D perhaps matching TRBD2 (6 bases). Germline V gives CDR1 LNHDA, CDR2 SQIVND (reference sequence). The CDR3 covers 15 residues. With 5 bases removed from V and 2 bases from J, the gap between germline ends came to 12 bases. The CDR3 DNA reads as TGTGCCAGTAGTGGGGGGAAGGTAAACACCGGGGAGCTGTTTTTT. Amino acids: CASSGGKVNTGELFF.

This rearrangement joins TRBV21-1 to TRBJ2-7; TRBD2, the table's D call, lacks a check against the DNA. TRBV21-1 is given as a pseudogene. CDR3 length: 15 amino acids. The DNA of the CDR3 is TGTGCCAGCAGCAAACCACTAGCGGGAGCGAGCGAGCAGTACTTC. Its protein is CASSKPLAGASEQYF.

The V and J genes are TRBV5-1 and TRBJ2-1, with TRBD1 matching over 7 bases. V was pared by 4 bases and J by 5 bases, with 9 bases of the junction left unmatched. The CDR3 has 15 residues. CDR1 SGHRS and CDR2 YFSETQ come from the germline V gene. The CDR3 reads CASSRTGTADNEQFF. The CDR3 region has the DNA TGCGCCAGCAGCCGTACCGGGACAGCGGACAATGAGCAGTTCTTC.

The chain has TRBV7-9 and TRBJ2-5; TRBD1 matches 7 bases. CDR1 and CDR2 from the germline V gene are SEHNR and FQNEAQ (reference sequence). J gave up 1 base and V 5 bases, and 10 bases lay outside the gene matches. The CDR3 runs 16 residues. In DNA, the CDR3 is TGTGCCAGCAGCGAGGGGACAGCCGTTACCCAAGAGACCCAGTACTTC. As protein: CASSEGTAVTQETQYF.

The chain uses TRBV5-6 and TRBJ2-7; D is perhaps TRBD1 (5 bases). This CDR3 has 13 amino acids. V lost 4 bases, J lost 2 bases, and 10 bases lay in between. Germline CDR1 is SGHDT and CDR2 is YYEEEE. For the CDR3, the DNA is TGTGCCAGCAGCCCAAGGACACCCTACGAGCAGTACTTC. As protein: CASSPRTPYEQYF.

The V call is TRBV10-2, the J call TRBJ2-7; D gene uncertain. Trimming stripped 4 bases from V and 3 bases from J, with 13 bases between. The CDR3 covers 14 residues. Germline V gives CDR1 WSHSY, CDR2 SAAADI. The CDR3 DNA follows: TGCGCCAGCAGTGGGCCAGCGTCGAACTACGAGCAGTACTTC. Translated, it gives CASSGPASNYEQYF.

The chain employs TRBV5-1 and TRBJ2-2, with a weak D call TRBD2 (5 bases). The CDR3 loop spans 14 amino acids. Trimming cost V 0 bases and J 6 bases, with 9 bases left between them. Germline V gene lookup returns CDR1 SGHRS and CDR2 YFSETQ. CDR3 sequence: CASSLVGEPGELFF. The CDR3 DNA reads as TGCGCCAGCAGCTTGGTTGGGGAGCCCGGGGAGCTGTTTTTT. The full variable domain, in which reference TRBV5-1 and TRBJ2-2 provide the parts outside the CDR3, is KAGVTQTPRYLIKTRGQQVTLSCSPISGHRSVSWYQQTPGQGLQFLFEYFSETQRNKGNFPGRFSGRQFSNSRSEMNVSTLELGDSALYLCASSLVGEPGELFFGEGSRLTVL.

The rearrangement joins TRBV5-4 to TRBJ2-5, with TRBD1 matching 9 bases. The CDR3 contains 14 residues. Germline values: CDR1 SGHNT, CDR2 YYREEE (reference sequence). V was pared by 3 bases and J by 2 bases, with 2 bases of the junction left unmatched. The CDR3 region has the DNA TGTGCCAGCAGCTCCGGGACAGGGCAAGAGACCCAGTACTTC. Protein product: CASSSGTGQETQYF.

The V and J genes are TRBV18 and TRBJ2-1, with 8 bases fitting TRBD2. The CDR3 sequence is 15 residues long. The trim removed 3 bases at V and 0 bases at J, leaving 1 base unmatched. Germline V gives CDR1 KGHSH, CDR2 LQKENI. CDR3 DNA: TGTGCCAGCTCACCTCGGGAGGGCTCCTACAATGAGCAGTTCTTC. Encoded protein: CASSPREGSYNEQFF.

The chain joins TRBV27 to TRBJ2-1; tentative D call: TRBD2 (6 bases). Germline loops: CDR1 MNHEY, CDR2 SMNVEV (reference sequence). The germline V and J ends were trimmed by 6 bases and 7 bases, with 22 bases remaining between them. CDR3 size: 16 residues. CDR3 bases: TGTGCCAGCAGGGCGGCGGGGCTCGAAAAAAATAATGAGCAGTTCTTC. Its translation: CASRAAGLEKNNEQFF.

The chain couples TRBV5-6 to TRBJ2-1; D might be TRBD2 (6 bases). Germline loops: CDR1 SGHDT, CDR2 YYEEEE. V dropped 4 bases and J dropped 5 bases, with 19 bases sitting between them. The CDR3 length is 16 residues. The CDR3 spells CASSLPGVGLHNEQFF. The CDR3 DNA follows: TGTGCCAGCAGCCTCCCGGGGGTCGGTCTCCACAATGAGCAGTTCTTC. The full variable domain, with the rest looked up from reference TRBV5-6 and TRBJ2-1, is DAGVTQSPTHLIKTRGQQVTLRCSPKSGHDTVSWYQQALGQGPQFIFQYYEEEERQRGNFPDRFSGHQFPNYSSELNVNALLLGDSALYLCASSLPGVGLHNEQFFGPGTRLTVL.

The chain employs TRBV6-5 and TRBJ2-1; 8 bases map to TRBD2. V shed 4 bases, J shed 8 bases, and the junction held 7 bases outside the gene matches. CDR3 length: 14 residues. Per germline, CDR1 MNHEY and CDR2 SVGAGI. CDR3: CASSSGLAGDEQFF. Here the CDR3 DNA reads TGTGCCAGCAGTTCCGGACTAGCCGGGGATGAGCAGTTCTTC.

This chain uses TRBV28 with TRBJ2-7, with D perhaps matching TRBD1 (6 bases). Germline loops: CDR1 MDHEN, CDR2 SYDVKM. The CDR3 is 13 residues long. Trimming shortened V by 4 bases and J by 3 bases, and 10 bases separated the two germline ends. This CDR3 reads CASSSTGNYEQYF. Here the CDR3 DNA reads TGTGCCAGCAGTTCCACAGGGAACTACGAGCAGTACTTC.

The gene calls are TRBV7-2 and TRBJ1-1; TRBD1 agrees at 8 bases. The length of the CDR3 is 15 residues. Losses at the gene ends were 3 bases for V and 2 bases for J; bases not matched to a gene: 5. CDR1 is SGHTA, CDR2 FQGNSA, per germline. CDR3: CASSFTGGGNTEAFF. In DNA form, the CDR3 reads TGTGCCAGCAGCTTTACAGGGGGGGGAAACACTGAAGCTTTCTTT.

The chain couples TRBV6-5 to TRBJ1-2; D remains unclear. This CDR3 is built from 15 residues. Per the germline V gene, CDR1 is MNHEY and CDR2 is SVGAGI. Trimming shortened V by 5 bases and J by 0 bases, and 13 bases separated the two germline ends. The CDR3 loop reads CASSTRTDANYGYTF. The DNA of the CDR3 is TGTGCCAGCAGTACCCGGACCGATGCTAACTATGGCTACACCTTC.

The chain combines TRBV4-1 with TRBJ1-1; D gene unclear. Germline V gives CDR1 MGHRA, CDR2 YSYEKL. V lost 0 bases, J lost 0 bases, and 11 bases lay in between. CDR3 length: 16 amino acids. This CDR3 reads CASSQEFPQMNTEAFF. CDR3 nucleotides: TGCGCCAGCAGCCAAGAGTTCCCACAGATGAACACTGAAGCTTTCTTT.

The chain combines TRBV11-2 with TRBJ2-3, with TRBD2 matching over 7 bases. Germline V gene lookup returns CDR1 SGHAT and CDR2 FQNNGV. V trimming: 5 bases; J trimming: 0 bases; junction bases outside the gene matches: 8. There are 16 residues in the CDR3. The CDR3 protein is CASSPWGGTSTDTQYF. The CDR3 region has the DNA TGTGCCAGCAGCCCTTGGGGGGGAACTAGCACAGATACGCAGTATTTT.

This CDR3 reads CASRIGQGRQPQHF. The CDR3 region has the DNA TGTGCCAGCAGGATCGGACAGGGGAGACAGCCCCAGCATTTT. The rearrangement links TRBV6-5 to TRBJ1-5; 9 bases are shared with TRBD1. There are 14 residues in the CDR3. Germline CDR1 reads MNHEY; CDR2 reads SVGAGI. The J segment lost 7 bases and the V segment lost 6 bases, leaving 7 bases of the junction unmatched.

The rearrangement links TRBV15 to TRBJ2-1; D is unclear. Germline V gives CDR1 LNHNV, CDR2 YYDKDF (reference sequence). This CDR3 is 15 amino acids long. V lost 0 bases, J lost 8 bases, and 14 bases lay in between. The CDR3 here is CATSRDLVSSDEQFF. The CDR3 DNA follows: TGTGCCACCAGCAGAGATCTCGTCTCCAGCGATGAGCAGTTCTTC.

V and J are TRBV5-5 and TRBJ2-7; TRBD1 matches 8 bases. Germline trimming cut 3 bases from V and 0 bases from J; bases unmatched to any gene: 2. Germline CDR1 reads SGHKS; CDR2 reads YYEKEE (reference sequence). This CDR3 contains 14 residues. CDR3 sequence (DNA): TGTGCCAGCAGCTATGACAGGGGCTCCTACGAGCAGTACTTC. Translated: CASSYDRGSYEQYF.